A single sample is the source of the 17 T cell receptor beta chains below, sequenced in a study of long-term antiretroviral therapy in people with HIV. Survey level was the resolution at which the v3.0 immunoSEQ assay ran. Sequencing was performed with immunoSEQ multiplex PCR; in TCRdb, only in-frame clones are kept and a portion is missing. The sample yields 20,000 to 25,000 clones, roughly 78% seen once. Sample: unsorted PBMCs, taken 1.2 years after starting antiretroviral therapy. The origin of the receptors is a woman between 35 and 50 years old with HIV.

CDR3 sequence reads: CASSLEGASNQPQHF. The DNA of the CDR3 is TGTGCCAGCAGCTTAGAAGGGGCTAGCAATCAGCCCCAGCATTTT. This chain connects TRBV7-2 to TRBJ1-5, with D possibly matching TRBD1 (5 bases). The CDR3 sequence is 15 residues long. Germline CDR1 reads SGHTA; CDR2 reads FQGNSA. Trimming removed 1 base from V and 0 bases from J, with 7 bases in between. The variable domain in full, completed from reference TRBV7-2 and TRBJ1-5, reads GAGVSQSPSNKVTEKGKDVELRCDPISGHTALYWYRQSLGQGLEFLIYFQGNSAPDKSGLPSDRFSAERTGGSVSTLTIQRTQQEDSAVYLCASSLEGASNQPQHFGDGTRLSIL.

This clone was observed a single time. For the CDR3, the DNA is TGTGCCAGCAGCTTAACCCGCCGAGATACTGAAGCTTTCTTT. As protein: CASSLTRRDTEAFF. V usage is TRBV7-8 and J usage is TRBJ1-1; no reliable D call. The length of the CDR3 is 14 residues. The V gene lost 2 bases and the J gene lost 5 bases, with 12 bases spanning the gap. Per the germline V gene, CDR1 is SGHVS and CDR2 is FQNEAQ.

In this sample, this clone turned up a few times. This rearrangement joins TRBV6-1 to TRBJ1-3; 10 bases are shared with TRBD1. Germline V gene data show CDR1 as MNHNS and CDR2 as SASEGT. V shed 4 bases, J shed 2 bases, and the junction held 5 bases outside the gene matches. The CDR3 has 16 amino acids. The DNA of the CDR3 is TGTGCCAGCAGTGGACAGGGGGCGCTTCCTGGAAACACCATATATTTT. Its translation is CASSGQGALPGNTIYF.

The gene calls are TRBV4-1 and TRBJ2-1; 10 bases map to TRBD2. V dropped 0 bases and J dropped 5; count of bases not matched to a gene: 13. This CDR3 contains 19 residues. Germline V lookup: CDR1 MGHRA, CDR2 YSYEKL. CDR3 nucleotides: TGCGCCAGCAGCCAAGATCAGGGAGCGGGAGGGCCTTGGGACAATGAGCAGTTCTTC. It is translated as CASSQDQGAGGPWDNEQFF.

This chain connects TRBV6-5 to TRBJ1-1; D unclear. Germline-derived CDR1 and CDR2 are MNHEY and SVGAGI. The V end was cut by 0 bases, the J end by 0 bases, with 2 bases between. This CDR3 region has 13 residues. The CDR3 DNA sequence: TGTGCCAGCAGTTACTCGATGAACACTGAAGCTTTCTTT. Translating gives CASSYSMNTEAFF.

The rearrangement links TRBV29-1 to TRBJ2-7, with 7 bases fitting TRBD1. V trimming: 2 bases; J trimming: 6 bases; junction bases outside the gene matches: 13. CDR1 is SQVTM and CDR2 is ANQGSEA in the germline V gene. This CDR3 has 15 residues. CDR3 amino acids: CSVESGTVASREQYF. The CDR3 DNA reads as TGCAGCGTTGAATCAGGGACAGTTGCTTCGCGCGAGCAGTACTTC.

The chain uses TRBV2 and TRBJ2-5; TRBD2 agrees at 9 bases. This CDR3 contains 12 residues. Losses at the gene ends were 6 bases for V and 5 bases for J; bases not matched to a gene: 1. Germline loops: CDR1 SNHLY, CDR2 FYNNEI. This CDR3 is CASRLAGETQYF. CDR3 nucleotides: TGTGCCAGCAGACTAGCGGGTGAGACCCAGTACTTC.

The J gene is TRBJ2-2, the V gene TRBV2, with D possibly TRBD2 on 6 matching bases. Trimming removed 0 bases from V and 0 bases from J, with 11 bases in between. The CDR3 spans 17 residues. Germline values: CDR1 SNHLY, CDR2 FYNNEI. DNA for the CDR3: TGTGCCAGCAGTGAAGCACCGGGGGTCGCGAACACCGGGGAGCTGTTTTTT. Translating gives CASSEAPGVANTGELFF.

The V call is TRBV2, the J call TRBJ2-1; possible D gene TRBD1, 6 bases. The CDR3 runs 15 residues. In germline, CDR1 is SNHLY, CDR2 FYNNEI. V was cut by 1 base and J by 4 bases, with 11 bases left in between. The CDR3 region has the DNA TGTGCCAGCAGTGAAGAACAGGGCTGGTACAATGAGCAGTTCTTC. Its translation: CASSEEQGWYNEQFF.

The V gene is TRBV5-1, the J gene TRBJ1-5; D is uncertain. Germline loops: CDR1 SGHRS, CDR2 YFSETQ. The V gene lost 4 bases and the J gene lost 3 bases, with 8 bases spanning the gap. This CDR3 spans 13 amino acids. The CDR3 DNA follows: TGCGCCAGCAGCGCCGGAGACAATCAGCCCCAGCATTTT. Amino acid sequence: CASSAGDNQPQHF.

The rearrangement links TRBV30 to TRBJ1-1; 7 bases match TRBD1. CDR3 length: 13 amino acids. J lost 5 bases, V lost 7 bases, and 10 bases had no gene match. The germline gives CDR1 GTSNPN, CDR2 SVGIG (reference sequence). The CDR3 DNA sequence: TGTGCCTTCCTCCGGGACAGTAAAACTGAAGCTTTCTTT. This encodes CAFLRDSKTEAFF.

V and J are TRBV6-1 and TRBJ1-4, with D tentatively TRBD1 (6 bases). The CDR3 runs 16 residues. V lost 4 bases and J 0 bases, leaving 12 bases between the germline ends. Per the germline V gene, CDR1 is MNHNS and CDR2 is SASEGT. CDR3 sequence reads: CASSVLNRATNEKLFF. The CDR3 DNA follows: TGTGCCAGCAGTGTTTTGAACAGGGCAACTAATGAAAAACTGTTTTTT.

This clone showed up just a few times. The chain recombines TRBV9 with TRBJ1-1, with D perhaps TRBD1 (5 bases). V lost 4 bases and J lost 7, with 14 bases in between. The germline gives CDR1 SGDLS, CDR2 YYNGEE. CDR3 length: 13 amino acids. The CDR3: CASSLTRAGEAFF. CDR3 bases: TGTGCCAGCAGCCTTACCAGGGCGGGTGAAGCTTTCTTT.

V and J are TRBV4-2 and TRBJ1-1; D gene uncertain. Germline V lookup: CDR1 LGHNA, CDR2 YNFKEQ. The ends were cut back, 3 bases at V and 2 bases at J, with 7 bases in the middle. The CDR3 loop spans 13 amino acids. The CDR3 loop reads CASSQGINTEAFF. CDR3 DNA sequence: TGTGCCAGCAGCCAGGGGATCAACACTGAAGCTTTCTTT.

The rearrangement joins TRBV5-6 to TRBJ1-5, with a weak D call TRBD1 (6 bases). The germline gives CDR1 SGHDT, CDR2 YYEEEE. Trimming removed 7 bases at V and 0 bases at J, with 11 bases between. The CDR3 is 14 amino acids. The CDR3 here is CASSGQNSNQPQHF. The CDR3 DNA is TGTGCCAGCTCCGGACAGAATAGCAATCAGCCCCAGCATTTT.

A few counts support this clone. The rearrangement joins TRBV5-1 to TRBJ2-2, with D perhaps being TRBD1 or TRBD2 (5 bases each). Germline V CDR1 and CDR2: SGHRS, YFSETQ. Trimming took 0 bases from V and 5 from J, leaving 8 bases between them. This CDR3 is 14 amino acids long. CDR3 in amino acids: CASSLGRETGELFF. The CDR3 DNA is TGCGCCAGCAGCTTGGGCAGGGAGACCGGGGAGCTGTTTTTT.

Written as DNA, the CDR3 is TGTGCCAGCAGTCGGGAGGCACTATACAATGAGCAGTTCTTC. Translating it yields CASSREALYNEQFF. V usage is TRBV25-1 and J usage is TRBJ2-1; TRBD2 agrees at 7 bases. The V gene's germline CDR1 is MGHDK and CDR2 SYGVNS. There are 14 residues in the CDR3. With 5 bases clipped from V and 4 bases from J, the junction kept 5 bases outside the gene matches.